The clone carrying this TCR beta chain was detected only a few times. Assay used: immunoSEQ multiplex PCR; TCRdb lists only in-frame clones, some missing. The data show 46,000 or so clones, roughly 30% seen once. This entry belongs to a study of tumour-infiltrating T cells in Burkitt lymphoma. Whole-study context: This cohort included all epidemiological subtypes of Burkitt lymphoma.

The CDR3 is 16 residues long. Germline CDR1 SGDLS, CDR2 YYNGEE. Unmatched junction bases numbered 5, after V lost 1 base and J lost 2 bases. Sequencing was done on a sample of tumor tissue. The TCR comes from a human donor with Burkitt lymphoma. The chain employs TRBV9 and TRBJ2-2; 7 bases map to TRBD1. The CDR3 DNA reads TGTGCCAGCAGCGTACGAGAGGGGGCAAACACCGGGGAGCTGTTTTTT. This encodes CASSVREGANTGELFF.